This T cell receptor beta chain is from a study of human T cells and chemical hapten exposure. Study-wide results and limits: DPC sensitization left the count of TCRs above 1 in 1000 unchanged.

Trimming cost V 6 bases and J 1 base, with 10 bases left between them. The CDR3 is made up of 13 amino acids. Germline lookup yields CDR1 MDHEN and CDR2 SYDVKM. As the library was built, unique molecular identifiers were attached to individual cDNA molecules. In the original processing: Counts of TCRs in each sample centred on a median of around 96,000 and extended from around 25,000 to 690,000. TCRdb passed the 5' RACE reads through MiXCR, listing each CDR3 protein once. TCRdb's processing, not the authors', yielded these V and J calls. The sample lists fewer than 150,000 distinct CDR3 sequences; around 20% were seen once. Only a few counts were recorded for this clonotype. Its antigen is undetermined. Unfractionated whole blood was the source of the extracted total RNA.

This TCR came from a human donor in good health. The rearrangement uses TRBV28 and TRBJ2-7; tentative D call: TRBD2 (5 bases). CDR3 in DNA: TGTGCCAGCAGGGGCCGGGGATCCTACGAGCAGTACTTC. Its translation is CASRGRGSYEQYF.